The clone carrying this T cell receptor beta chain was seen a few times. Antigen: not known. The sample originates from a study of response to subunit inactivated influenza vaccine. V lost 1 base to trimming and J lost 1 base; unmatched junction nucleotides: 8. Germline V lookup: CDR1 MDHEN, CDR2 SYDVKM. The CDR3 runs 17 residues. Study-level findings and limits: It was the authors' suggestion that each seasonal influenza vaccination recruits few new T cells.

TCRdb used MiXCR to reprocess the RT-PCR reads, holding one entry per CDR3 protein. The table lists 650,000 to 800,000 distinct CDR3 sequences, approximately 14% of them singletons, with 6% to 8% in the top ten. The clonotype was recovered from a middle-aged man who received an inactivated influenza vaccine. The chain joins TRBV28 to TRBJ2-5; TRBD1 aligns across 8 bases. The sample here was PBMCs from blood, taken about 14 days before vaccination. The CDR3 is CASSLLGGQVLQETQYF. The CDR3 nucleotides are TGTGCCAGCAGTTTATTAGGGGGACAGGTGCTCCAAGAGACCCAGTACTTC.